This entry describes one T cell receptor beta chain. Its antigen has not been determined. Base qualities are not at hand, and no much larger clone is one base apart. The cohort was made up of approximately 700 healthy bone marrow donors. Cohort members were all nominally healthy when sampled, although unrecorded immune exposures were likely present. CMV serostatus was positive for 289 and negative for about half of the roughly 700 cohort members, and was not recorded for this donor. Every donor gave a peripheral blood sample, and the peripheral blood mononuclear cells from that sample were used for TCR beta sequencing. Genomic DNA was extracted from the blood cell samples with the Qiagen DNeasy Blood Extraction Kit. Library preparation employed the immunoSEQ multiplex PCR assay. For the multiplex PCR, a mixture combining 60 forward primers for TCR Vbeta segments and 13 reverse primers for TCR Jbeta segments was used. The CDR3 region of rearranged TCR beta genes was amplified from genomic DNA by a multiplex PCR assay. Amplified TCR beta libraries were sequenced as 87-base-pair reads on the Illumina HiSeq System. The study's own analysis went as follows. Across the roughly 670 repertoires, a later analysis counted tens of millions of unique TCR beta chains, around 11 million of which were shared by at least two donors. To remove PCR and sequencing errors, raw reads were error-corrected and collapsed into unique sequences using a nearest-neighbor algorithm that merged closely related sequences. V, D and J gene segments were assigned by aligning CDR3 sequences to IMGT reference sequences. Each retained sequence needed at least a six-nucleotide match to both a V gene segment and a J gene segment. Rearrangements were classified as productive when the CDR3 lacked stop codons and remained in frame with V and J, and all other rearrangements were classified as non-productive. CDR3 was defined by IMGT convention, running from the second conserved V-encoded cysteine to the conserved J-encoded phenylalanine. The earlier analysis of 587 of the donors excluded sequences that lacked an unambiguous match to a single V gene segment. In an earlier analysis of some 590 of the donors, a V segment was called functional when productive rearrangements were above 56.7%, and segregating when the standard deviation between donors exceeded 5%. A statistical classification framework was built for diagnosing cytomegalovirus status from the catalog of TCR beta chain sequences. A later analysis assigned V and J genes by comparing TCR nucleotide sequences with IMGT/GENE-DB human TR gene sequences. In a later analysis, CDR3 sequences and most-parsimonious VDJ recombination scenarios were assigned using the TCRdist pipeline. In a later analysis, every TCR beta chain was defined by the combination of its CDR3 amino acid sequence and its V-gene family, and reads without a unique V-gene family were dropped. To address suspected cross-contamination and a sequencing artifact, a later analysis removed some 620 highly shared, low-generation-probability nucleotide sequences. In a later analysis, a clonal expansion index for each public chain was calculated from normalized within-repertoire ranks of inferred template counts. In a later analysis, generation probabilities were computed with a VDJ recombination model fitted to out-of-frame rearrangements, and the resulting probabilities were checked against IGoR. In a later analysis, TCR-TCR, TCR-HLA and TCR-CMV co-occurrence was scored with hypergeometric tests, and a repertoire-size bias correction was applied to TCR pairs. To estimate false discovery rates, a later analysis permuted the HLA or CMV assignments 20 times. In a later analysis, co-occurring TCRs were grouped with DBSCAN, and TCRdist sequence similarity was added when clustering was performed within HLA-allele-positive subsets. Repertoires with fewer than 30,000 or more than 120,000 public chains, plus five repertoires with anomalous nucleotide sharing, were excluded from co-occurrence clustering. TCRdb re-hosts the immuneACCESS table, in-frame sequences only. Its copies lack some clones; in the studies checked, an unresolved V gene accounts for under half of them, and the cause for the rest is not known. Clone size and the V and J calls come from that table; the DNA yielded D and trimming. The sample contains 110,000 to 150,000 clones, approximately 70% of them found a single time. Of the sample, approximately 15% falls within the top ten clones.

CDR1 is given as SGHRS and CDR2 as YFSETQ, both from the germline V gene. V loses 1 base of germline sequence and J loses 2 bases, and the interval between the two ends is 6 bases. From its cysteine to its phenylalanine, the CDR3 spans 14 amino acids. CDR3 DNA only is kept here, 42 bases in frame from base 1. The data are from a study of cytomegalovirus exposure and HLA in healthy donors (dated by TCRdb to 2016 to 2017). The study in broad terms: An earlier analysis of several hundred of the donors reported roughly 300 Gb of sequence data and about 120 million unique TCR beta sequences obtained from about 180 million T cells. To predict cytomegalovirus infection status, the study combined high-throughput TCR immunosequencing, statistical association of individual TCRs with disease status, and machine learning. The T cell repertoires of some 670 subjects were profiled by immunosequencing and related to cytomegalovirus serostatus. In the later analysis, no new phenotypic data were used to find candidate immune exposures; instead, reliance was placed on TCR beta sequences and their occurrence across donors. Genome-wide SNP genotypes for about 65% of the 666 donors were used in a later genetic analysis, which treated that subset as a discovery cohort. Across approximately 420 genotyped donors of the cohort, an average of 235,054 unique TCR beta nucleotide sequences per donor were sequenced, and roughly a sixth of those sequences were non-productive. The study aimed to test whether cataloging public T cell receptors could reveal signatures of past pathogen exposure. To decide whether each TCR beta V gene segment behaved as functional or pseudogenic, an earlier analysis of some 540 of the donors relied on high-throughput TCR beta sequencing. Among the approximately 400 genotyped donors, around 79% belonged to the genetic ancestry cluster associated with self-reported Caucasian donors. Typing coverage varied by locus: 629-630 donors for A, B, C, DRB1 and DQB1; 522 for DQA1; about 600 for DPA1; roughly 450 for DPB1. Donor age, sex, ethnicity and CMV serostatus were compiled together with the repertoire data. In addition to the first cohort of 666 subjects, a separate validation cohort of 120 different subjects was used. Because of strong linkage in the cohort, 4 to 6 DR-DQ haplotypes were treated as single units for association and clustering. Every repertoire in the discovery cohort had been generated on one and the same sequencing platform. About 300 gigabases of sequencing data and 78 million or so unique TCR sequences were included in an early release covering 550 to 650 HLA-typed donors. A later analysis re-examined previously published TCR beta repertoires from more than 650 donors and added high-resolution HLA genotyping to investigate patterns of TCR occurrence. HLA typing included class I and class II loci at four-digit resolution.

Results and caveats for the whole study, not just this receptor: According to a later analysis, parvovirus B19, influenza, CMV and Epstein-Barr virus appeared linked to several top co-occurrence clusters. Compared with equally common non-associated chains, HLA-associated TCR beta chains in a later analysis were more clonally expanded and had lower generation probabilities. An earlier analysis of approximately 570 of the donors showed that most TCR beta V segments appeared in productive rearrangements either about 87% or about 30% of the time, which broadly matched IMGT annotations. Specific HLA alleles were associated with 15,000 to 20,000 TCR beta sequences at a false discovery rate of 0.05 in a later analysis. In vitro tests confirmed that a few of the cytomegalovirus-associated TCR beta chains recognize cytomegalovirus antigens. Because counts were too low, some 16 rarely observed V segments, including chromosome 9 orphons, were excluded from the earlier analysis of several hundred of the donors. Because some donors lacked HLA typing at each locus, the association tests relied only on the typed subset. The study listed approximately 160 TCR beta chains as associated with cytomegalovirus. Across donors, most TCR sequences were observed very rarely, whereas some public TCRs were present in many individuals. In a later analysis, most CMV-associated TCR beta chains were found to appear HLA-restricted, with HLA associations seemingly driven largely by CMV exposure. When HLA alleles, especially DR and DQ, strongly co-occurred, TCR associations were difficult to assign to individual alleles. The only immune exposure information available for the cohort was CMV serostatus. A later analysis found that TCR association rates varied across HLA loci, with DRB1 alleles showing the most associated TCRs and HLA-C alleles the fewest. Linkage disequilibrium might explain the correlated functional status among segregating V segments, but an unknown experimental factor could not be excluded. According to a later genetic analysis, donors in an Asian-associated ancestry cluster had fewer N-insertions in productive TCRs than the approximately 670-donor mean. The sequencing pipeline was judged likely to have produced a cluster of highly shared sequence variants as a technical artifact. A further reported finding was that TCR beta sequences accurately predicted the HLA-A and HLA-B alleles for most subjects in the first cohort. The classifier was reported to diagnose cytomegalovirus status with high specificity and sensitivity in both the original and validation cohorts. An association between a missense DCLRE1C variant and V-gene and J-gene trimming of TCR beta chains was found in a later genetic analysis and replicated in an independent cohort. Roughly uniform sequencing depth across donors was assumed in presence/absence analyses, although this assumption may not hold. Some IMGT-functional V segments, including TRBV6-2 and TRBV6-3, could not be told apart with the 87-base-pair reads, so those segments were excluded. The authors suggested that the approach could potentially be extended to other disease states and immunological phenotypes. This cohort had only TCR beta chains sequenced, and the lack of alpha or paired-chain data limited which features could be detected.

Specimen: PBMCs. The chain couples TRBV5-1 to TRBJ2-2; the D gene is unclear. The origin of this receptor is a human donor in good health. CDR3 sequence: CASSLQENTGELFF. The DNA sequence is given as TGCGCCAGCAGCTTGCAGGAAAACACCGGGGAGCTGTTTTTT. Reference TRBV5-1 and TRBJ2-2 genes cover what lies past the CDR3, so the full variable domain is KAGVTQTPRYLIKTRGQQVTLSCSPISGHRSVSWYQQTPGQGLQFLFEYFSETQRNKGNFPGRFSGRQFSNSRSEMNVSTLELGDSALYLCASSLQENTGELFFGEGSRLTVL.